A selection of T cell receptor beta chains follows, all from one sample in a study of naive and memory T cell subsets. TCRdb reprocessed the 5' RACE reads via MiXCR and lists one record per CDR3 protein. The repertoire includes 45,000 to 55,000 distinct CDR3 sequences, about 4.8% of them detected once, and 0.75% to 0.9% sits in the top ten. These receptors were collected from a female donor in good health. Each CDR3 is given with its conserved first and last residue. The order of the fields is V gene, D gene, clone size, J gene, CDR3 DNA, CDR3 protein. D genes are given only for firm matches. Where a row states a size, it is once, few, many or the class of an expanded clone; other rows omit it.

>TRBV28|TRBD2|few|TRBJ2-1
TGTGCCAGCAGTTTATCCCTCAGCGGGAGTGGCTACAATGAGCAGTTCTTC
CASSLSLSGSGYNEQFF
>TRBV9|NA|NA|TRBJ1-2
TGTGCCAGCAGCGTAGGGACCAGGGGTCCTGATGGCTACACCTTC
CASSVGTRGPDGYTF
>TRBV13|TRBD2|NA|TRBJ2-5
TGTGCCAGCGGACTACTATCGGACACTAGCGGGAGACGGGAGACCCAGTACTTC
CASGLLSDTSGRRETQYF
>TRBV5-1|NA|few|TRBJ2-1
TGCGCCAGCGGGGACGGGAGTAGCGATGAGCAGTTCTTC
CASGDGSSDEQFF
>TRBV20-1|TRBD2|many|TRBJ2-3
TGCAGTGCCCTCTATAGCGGGAGGGGCGATACGCAGTATTTT
CSALYSGRGDTQYF
>TRBV25-1|TRBD2|many|TRBJ2-7
TGTGCCAGCAAGGGGCTAGCGGGCGGCGAGCAGTACTTC
CASKGLAGGEQYF
>TRBV21-1|NA|many|TRBJ2-7
TGTGCCAGCAACCGCGGGGGCATTTACGAGCAGTACTTC
CASNRGGIYEQYF
>TRBV15|TRBD2|many|TRBJ2-7
TGTGCCACCAGCGGAGTCCCCCGGACTAGCTTTACCGACGAGCAGTACTTC
CATSGVPRTSFTDEQYF
>TRBV15|NA|many|TRBJ1-5
TGTGCCACCAGCAGAGGCCACGATGGCAATCAGCCCCAGCATTTT
CATSRGHDGNQPQHF
>TRBV7-2|NA|many|TRBJ1-6
TGTGCCAGCAGCTCCTGGTCGGGGAGCTCCTATAATTCACCCCTCCACTTT
CASSSWSGSSYNSPLHF
>TRBV3-1|TRBD1|many|TRBJ2-1
TGTGCCAGCAGCCCGGGACAGAATCTCGACAATGAGCAGTTCTTC
CASSPGQNLDNEQFF
>TRBV20-1|NA|many|TRBJ2-7
TGCAGTGCTTCCCGGGACGGAGGAGGGGAGCAGTACTTC
CSASRDGGGEQYF
>TRBV18|TRBD1|many|TRBJ1-2
TGTGCCAGCTCACCCCCGGACAGGGCCTATGGCTACACCTTC
CASSPPDRAYGYTF
>TRBV27|TRBD1|many|TRBJ2-1
TGTGCCAGCAGCCCCTTCCGGGACAGGGGATACAATGAGCAGTTCTTC
CASSPFRDRGYNEQFF
>TRBV20-1|TRBD2|many|TRBJ2-3
TGCAGTGCTAGAGATCAAGCGGGAGGTAGCACAGATACGCAGTATTTT
CSARDQAGGSTDTQYF
>TRBV20-1|TRBD1|many|TRBJ2-7
TGCAGTGCTAGCCCGACAGGGGGCGAGCAGTACTTC
CSASPTGGEQYF
>TRBV20-1|TRBD1|many|TRBJ1-6
TGCAGTGCTAGAGATGGGGACAGAGCCAATAATTCACCCCTCCACTTT
CSARDGDRANNSPLHF
>TRBV6-2/TRBV6-3|TRBD2|NA|TRBJ2-7
TGTGCCAGCAAAAGTAGCGGGACCAACTACGAGCAGTACTTC
CASKSSGTNYEQYF
>TRBV20-1|NA|NA|TRBJ1-6
TGCAGTGCTAGAGAGATCGAGGGCGCGGGTTCACCCCTCCACTTT
CSAREIEGAGSPLHF
>TRBV11-1|NA|many|TRBJ1-1
TGTGCCAGCAGCTTATTTCAGGGGCGGAAGACTGAAGCTTTCTTT
CASSLFQGRKTEAFF
>TRBV7-2|NA|NA|TRBJ2-3
TGTGCCAGCAGCTCCTCCGCGGGTACGCAGTATTTT
CASSSSAGTQYF
>TRBV20-1|NA|many|TRBJ1-3
TGCAGTGCTAGTGTGGGCTCTGGAAACACCATATATTTT
CSASVGSGNTIYF
>TRBV19|NA|many|TRBJ2-3
TGTGCCAGTTCCATTCGCGGGGATACGCAGTATTTT
CASSIRGDTQYF
>TRBV14|TRBD2|many|TRBJ2-1
TGTGCCAGCAGCCAAGCCAGCGGGAGTTTCGGTGAGCAGTTCTTC
CASSQASGSFGEQFF
>TRBV5-1|TRBD1|many|TRBJ2-3
TGCGCCAGCAGCAGGAGTGTCGGGACAGGGAGAGCAGATACGCAGTATTTT
CASSRSVGTGRADTQYF
>TRBV7-9|NA|many|TRBJ2-7
TGTGCCAGCGGCCCGGGGGGCCCCCCCCACGAGCAGTACTTC
CASGPGGPPHEQYF
>TRBV27|NA|few|TRBJ2-2
TGTGCCAGCAGTTTACAGGGGACCGGGGAGCTGTTTTTT
CASSLQGTGELFF
>TRBV4-3|TRBD1|many|TRBJ1-6
TGCGCCAGCAGCCAATCCGGGACAGGGTCACCCCTCCACTTT
CASSQSGTGSPLHF
>TRBV4-1|NA|many|TRBJ1-1
TGCGCCAGCAGCCATAAAACGGGGGCTGAAGCTTTCTTT
CASSHKTGAEAFF
>TRBV27|NA|many|TRBJ2-5
TGTGCCAGCAGTTTAAGCCTAGTCTTTCTAAAAGAGACCCAGTACTTC
CASSLSLVFLKETQYF
>TRBV19|NA|many|TRBJ1-5
TGTGCCAGTACCCCAGGACAGATTCGTAGCAATCAGCCCCAGCATTTT
CASTPGQIRSNQPQHF
>TRBV14|NA|few|TRBJ2-2
TGTGCCAGCAGCCAAACCCGAAGTAAAGGGGAGCTGTTTTTT
CASSQTRSKGELFF
>TRBV24-1|TRBD1|many|TRBJ1-1
TGTGCCACCAGTGAGCCACAGGGGACTGAAGCTTTCTTT
CATSEPQGTEAFF